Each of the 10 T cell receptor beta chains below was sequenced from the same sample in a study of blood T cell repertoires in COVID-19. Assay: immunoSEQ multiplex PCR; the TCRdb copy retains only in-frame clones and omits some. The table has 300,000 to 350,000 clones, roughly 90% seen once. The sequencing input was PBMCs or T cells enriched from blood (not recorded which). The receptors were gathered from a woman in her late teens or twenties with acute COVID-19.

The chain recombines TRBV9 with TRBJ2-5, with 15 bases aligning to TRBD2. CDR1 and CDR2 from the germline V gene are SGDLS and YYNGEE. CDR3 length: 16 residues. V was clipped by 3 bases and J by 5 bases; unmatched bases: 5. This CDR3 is CASSEGLAGGWETQYF. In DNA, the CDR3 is TGTGCCAGCAGCGAGGGACTAGCGGGAGGTTGGGAGACCCAGTACTTC.

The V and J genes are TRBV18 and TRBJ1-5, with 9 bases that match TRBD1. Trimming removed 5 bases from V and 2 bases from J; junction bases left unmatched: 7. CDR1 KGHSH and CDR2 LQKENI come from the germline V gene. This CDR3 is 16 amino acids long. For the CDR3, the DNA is TGTGCCAGCTCAACGGGACAGGGCACGGGCAATCAGCCCCAGCATTTT. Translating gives CASSTGQGTGNQPQHF. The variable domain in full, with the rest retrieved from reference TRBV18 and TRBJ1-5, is NAGVMQNPRHLVRRRGQEARLRCSPMKGHSHVYWYRQLPEEGLKFMVYLQKENIIDESGMPKERFSAEFPKEGPSILRIQQVVRGDSAAYFCASSTGQGTGNQPQHFGDGTRLSIL.

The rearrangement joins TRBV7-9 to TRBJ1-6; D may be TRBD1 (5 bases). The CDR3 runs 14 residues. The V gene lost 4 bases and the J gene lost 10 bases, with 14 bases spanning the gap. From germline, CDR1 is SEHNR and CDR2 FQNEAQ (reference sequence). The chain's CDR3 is CASSWGPGVSPLHF. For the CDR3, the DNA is TGTGCCAGCAGCTGGGGACCGGGGGTCTCACCCCTCCACTTT.

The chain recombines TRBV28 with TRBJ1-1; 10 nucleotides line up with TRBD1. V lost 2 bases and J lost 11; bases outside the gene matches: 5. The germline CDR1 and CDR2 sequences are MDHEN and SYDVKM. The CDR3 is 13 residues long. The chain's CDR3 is CASSLGQGGNAFF. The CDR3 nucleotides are TGTGCCAGCAGTTTAGGACAGGGGGGTAATGCTTTCTTT.

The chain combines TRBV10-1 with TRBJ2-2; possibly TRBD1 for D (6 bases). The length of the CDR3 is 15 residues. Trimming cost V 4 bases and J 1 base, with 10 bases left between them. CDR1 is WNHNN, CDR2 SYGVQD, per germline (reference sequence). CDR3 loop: CASSVQGQNTGELFF. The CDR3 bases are TGCGCCAGCAGTGTGCAGGGACAGAACACCGGGGAGCTGTTTTTT.

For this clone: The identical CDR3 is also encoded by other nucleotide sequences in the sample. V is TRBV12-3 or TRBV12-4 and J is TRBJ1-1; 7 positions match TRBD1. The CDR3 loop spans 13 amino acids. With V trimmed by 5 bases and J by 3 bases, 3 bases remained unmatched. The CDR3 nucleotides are TGTGCCAGCAGTCTTACAGGGGACACTGAAGCTTTCTTT. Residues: CASSLTGDTEAFF.

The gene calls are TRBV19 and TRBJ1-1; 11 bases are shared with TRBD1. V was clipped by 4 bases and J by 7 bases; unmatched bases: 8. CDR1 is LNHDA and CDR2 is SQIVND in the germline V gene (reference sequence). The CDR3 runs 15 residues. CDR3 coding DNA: TGTGCCAGTAGTAAGGGACAGGGGGTATTCATTGAAGCTTTCTTT. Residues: CASSKGQGVFIEAFF.

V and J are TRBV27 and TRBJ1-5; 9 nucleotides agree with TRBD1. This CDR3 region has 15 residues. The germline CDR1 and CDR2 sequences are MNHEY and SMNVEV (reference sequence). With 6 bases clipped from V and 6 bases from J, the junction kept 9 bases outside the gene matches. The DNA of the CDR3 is TGTGCCAGCAGCCCGGGACAGGGAATGGGTCAGCCCCAGCATTTT. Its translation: CASSPGQGMGQPQHF.

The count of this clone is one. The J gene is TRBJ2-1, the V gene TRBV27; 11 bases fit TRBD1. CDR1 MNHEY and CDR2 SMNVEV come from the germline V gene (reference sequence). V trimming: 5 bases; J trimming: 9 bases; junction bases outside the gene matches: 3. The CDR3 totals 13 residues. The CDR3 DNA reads TGTGCCAGCAGTCCAGGGACAGGGGGTGAGCAGTTCTTC. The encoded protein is CASSPGTGGEQFF.

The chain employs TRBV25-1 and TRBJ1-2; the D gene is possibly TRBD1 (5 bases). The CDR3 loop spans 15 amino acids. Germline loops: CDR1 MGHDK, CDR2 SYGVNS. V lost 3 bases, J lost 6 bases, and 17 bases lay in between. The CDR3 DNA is TGTGCCAGCAGTGAGTGGGACTTTCGAATCGATGGCTACACCTTC. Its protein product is CASSEWDFRIDGYTF.